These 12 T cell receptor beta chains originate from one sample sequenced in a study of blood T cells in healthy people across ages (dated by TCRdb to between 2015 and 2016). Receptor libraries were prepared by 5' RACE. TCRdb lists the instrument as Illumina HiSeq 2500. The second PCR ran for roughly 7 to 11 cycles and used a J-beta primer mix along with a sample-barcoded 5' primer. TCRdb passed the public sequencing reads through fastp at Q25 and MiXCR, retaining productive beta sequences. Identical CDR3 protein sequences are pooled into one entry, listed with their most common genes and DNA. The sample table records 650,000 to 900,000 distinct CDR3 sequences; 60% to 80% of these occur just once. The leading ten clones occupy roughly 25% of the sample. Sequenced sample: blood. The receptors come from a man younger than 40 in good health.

CDR3 amino acids: CSAPNTETRYEQYF. The CDR3 DNA sequence: TGCAGTGCACCCAATACAGAAACCCGCTACGAGCAGTACTTC. The V call is TRBV20-1, the J call TRBJ2-7; D gene unclear. V gave up 6 bases and J gave up 3 bases, with 18 bases separating them. Germline V gene lookup returns CDR1 DFQATT and CDR2 SNEGSKA (reference sequence). This CDR3 has 14 amino acids.

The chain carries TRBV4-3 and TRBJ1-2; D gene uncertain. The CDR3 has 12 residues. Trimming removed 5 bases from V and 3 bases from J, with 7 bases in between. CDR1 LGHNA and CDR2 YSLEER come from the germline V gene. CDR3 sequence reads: CASSFTDYGYTF. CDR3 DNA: TGCGCCAGCAGCTTCACCGACTATGGCTACACCTTC.

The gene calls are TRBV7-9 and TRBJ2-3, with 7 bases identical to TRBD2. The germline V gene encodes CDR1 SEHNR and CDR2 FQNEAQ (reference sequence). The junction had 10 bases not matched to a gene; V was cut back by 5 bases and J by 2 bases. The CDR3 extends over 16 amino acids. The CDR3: CASSAPGLRFTDTQYF. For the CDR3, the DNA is TGTGCCAGCAGCGCCCCGGGACTAAGGTTCACAGATACGCAGTATTTT.

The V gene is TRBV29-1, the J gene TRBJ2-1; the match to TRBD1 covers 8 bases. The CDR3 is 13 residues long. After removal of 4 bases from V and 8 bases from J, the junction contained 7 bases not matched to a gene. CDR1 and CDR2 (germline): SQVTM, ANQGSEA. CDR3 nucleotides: TGCAGCGTTGCTGCGCAGGGGGCCCATGAGCAGTTCTTC. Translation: CSVAAQGAHEQFF.

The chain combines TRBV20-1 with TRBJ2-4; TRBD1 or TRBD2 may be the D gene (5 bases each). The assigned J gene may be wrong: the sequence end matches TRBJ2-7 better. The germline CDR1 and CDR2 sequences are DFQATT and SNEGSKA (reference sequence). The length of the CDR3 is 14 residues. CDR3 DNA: TGCAGTGAAGCCGGGACGAATCCCCCCTACGAGCAGTACTTC. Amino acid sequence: CSEAGTNPPYEQYF.

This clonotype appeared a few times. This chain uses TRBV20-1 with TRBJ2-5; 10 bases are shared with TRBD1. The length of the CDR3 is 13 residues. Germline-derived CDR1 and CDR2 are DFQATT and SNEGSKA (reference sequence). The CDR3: CSARTGGRETQYF. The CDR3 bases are TGCAGCGCCCGGACAGGGGGAAGAGAGACCCAGTACTTC.

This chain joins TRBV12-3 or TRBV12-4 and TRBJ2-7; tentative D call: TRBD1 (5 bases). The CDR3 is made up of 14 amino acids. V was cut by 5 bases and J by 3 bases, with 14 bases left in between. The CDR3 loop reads CASSTYRQFYEQYF. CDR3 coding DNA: TGTGCCAGCAGTACCTATCGACAGTTCTACGAGCAGTACTTC.

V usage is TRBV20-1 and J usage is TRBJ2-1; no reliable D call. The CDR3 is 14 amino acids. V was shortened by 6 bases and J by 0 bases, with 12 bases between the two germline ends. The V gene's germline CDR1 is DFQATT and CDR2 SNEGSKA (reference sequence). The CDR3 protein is CSAGPLSSYNEQFF. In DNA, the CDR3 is TGCAGTGCAGGTCCTTTAAGCTCCTACAATGAGCAGTTCTTC.

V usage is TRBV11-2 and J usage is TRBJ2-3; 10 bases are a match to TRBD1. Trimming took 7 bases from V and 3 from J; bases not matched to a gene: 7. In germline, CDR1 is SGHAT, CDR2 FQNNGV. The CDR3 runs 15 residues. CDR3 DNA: TGTGCCAGCAACACGGGACAGGGGATAACAGATACGCAGTATTTT. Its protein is CASNTGQGITDTQYF.

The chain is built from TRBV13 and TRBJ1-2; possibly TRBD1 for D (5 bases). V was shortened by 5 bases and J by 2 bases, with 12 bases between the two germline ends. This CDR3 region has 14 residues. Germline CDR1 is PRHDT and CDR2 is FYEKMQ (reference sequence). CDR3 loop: CASSGPRGNYGYTF. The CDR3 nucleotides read TGTGCCAGCAGCGGCCCGAGGGGCAACTATGGCTACACCTTC.

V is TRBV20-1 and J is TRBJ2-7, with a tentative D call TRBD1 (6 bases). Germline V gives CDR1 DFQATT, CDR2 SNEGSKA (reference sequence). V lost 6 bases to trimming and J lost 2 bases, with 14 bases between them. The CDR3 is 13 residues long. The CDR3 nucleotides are TGCAGTGCAACCGGGACACGGACCTACGAGCAGTACTTC. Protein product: CSATGTRTYEQYF.

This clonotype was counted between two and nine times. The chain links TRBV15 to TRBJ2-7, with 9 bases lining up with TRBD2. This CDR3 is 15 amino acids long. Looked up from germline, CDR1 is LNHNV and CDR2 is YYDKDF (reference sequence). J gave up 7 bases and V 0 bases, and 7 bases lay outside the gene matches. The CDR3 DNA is TGTGCCACCAGCAGAGAAGGCGGGGGGGCCGAAGAGCAGTACTTC. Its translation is CATSREGGGAEEQYF.